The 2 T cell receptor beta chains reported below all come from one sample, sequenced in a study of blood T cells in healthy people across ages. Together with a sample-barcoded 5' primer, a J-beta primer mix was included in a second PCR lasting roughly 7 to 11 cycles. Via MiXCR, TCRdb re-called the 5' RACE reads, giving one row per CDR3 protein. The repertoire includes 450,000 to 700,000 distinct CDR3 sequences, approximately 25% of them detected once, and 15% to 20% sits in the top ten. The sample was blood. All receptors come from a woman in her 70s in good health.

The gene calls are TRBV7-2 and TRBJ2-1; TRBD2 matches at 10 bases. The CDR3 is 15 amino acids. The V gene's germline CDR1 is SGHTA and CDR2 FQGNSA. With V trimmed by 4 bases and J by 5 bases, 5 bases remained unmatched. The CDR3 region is CASSSERGGNNEQFF. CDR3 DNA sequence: TGTGCCAGCAGCTCGGAGCGGGGGGGGAACAATGAGCAGTTCTTC.

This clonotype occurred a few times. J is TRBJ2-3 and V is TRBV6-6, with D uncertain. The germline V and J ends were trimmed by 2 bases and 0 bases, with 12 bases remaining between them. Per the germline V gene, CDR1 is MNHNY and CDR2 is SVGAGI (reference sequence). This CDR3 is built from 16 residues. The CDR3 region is CASSYPAATSTDTQYF. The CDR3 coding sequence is TGTGCCAGCAGTTACCCCGCGGCAACCAGCACAGATACGCAGTATTTT.